A single T cell receptor (beta chain) is shown here with its context. It was at deep level that the assay was run. Per the study methods: ImmunoSEQ only sent back junction sequences with no quality scores, so filtering was done differently. Sequencing used immunoSEQ multiplex PCR; TCRdb keeps in-frame clones, though not all of them. V and J calls and clone size are as listed in that table; D and trimming were resolved from the DNA. In the table there are hundreds of thousands of clones, about 98% of which are singletons. The source of the sample is a study of shared clonotypes between healthy human individuals. Overall study: Per donor, CD8 memory used one plate, CD8 naive used two, CD4 memory used three and CD4 naive used three.

Naive CD8 cells lacked CD45RO, underwent positive selection for CCR7 and left out terminally differentiated effector memory CD45RA+ cells. Per the germline V gene, CDR1 is SGHRS and CDR2 is YFSETQ. The CDR3 covers 14 residues. V lost 3 bases to trimming and J lost 8 bases, with 15 bases between them. The TCR originated in a man aged 25 to 40 in good health. The chain recombines TRBV5-1 with TRBJ2-1; TRBD1 or TRBD2 may be the D gene (5 bases each). The sample taken for sequencing was naive CD8+ T cells sorted from blood. The CDR3 spells CASSYSTGTDEQFF. In DNA, the CDR3 is TGCGCCAGCAGCTATAGTACGGGGACGGATGAGCAGTTCTTC.